The T cell receptor (beta chain) under discussion was sequenced for a study of T-cell reconstitution after alpha-beta-depleted transplantation in children. Germline CDR1 reads SEHNR; CDR2 reads FQNEAQ (reference sequence). With 3 bases clipped from V and 4 bases from J, the junction kept 5 bases outside the gene matches. This CDR3 is 15 amino acids long. The TCRbeta library was prepared with unique molecular identifiers. TCRdb reanalysed the PCR reads using MiXCR and keeps one entry per CDR3 protein. The sample holds about half a million distinct CDR3 sequences, 12% seen once. This chain joins TRBV7-9 and TRBJ1-5, with 8 bases lining up with TRBD1. The sequence derives from a human donor who donated a stem cell graft to a child with combined immunodeficiency. The material was PBMCs from the stem cell graft donor, obtained from the stem cell graft. Here the CDR3 reads CASSLERQGNQPQHF. The CDR3 coding sequence is TGTGCCAGCAGCTTGGAGAGACAGGGGAATCAGCCCCAGCATTTT.